These T cell receptor beta chains were read from a single sample in a study of blood T cell repertoires in COVID-19. Method: immunoSEQ multiplex PCR; TCRdb's copy keeps in-frame clones and lacks some. Seen here are more than 150,000 clones, about 90% observed once, and the top ten hold 7% to 7.5%. The specimen was PBMCs or T cells enriched from blood (not recorded which). The receptors were sampled from a woman in her 50s who had recovered from COVID-19. CDR3s include the opening cysteine and the closing phenylalanine or tryptophan. Each record gives: clone size, J gene, D gene, V gene, CDR3 protein, CDR3 DNA. A D gene is named only where the DNA matches it firmly. The size of a clone is reported for some rows only, either as once, few or many, or as a class for expanded clones.

>NA|TRBJ1-2|TRBD1|TRBV18
CASSPPGGSWRGYTF
TGTGCCAGCTCACCACCAGGGGGCTCGTGGCGTGGCTACACCTTC
>NA|TRBJ2-7|TRBD2|TRBV5-6
CASSLGGRPREQYF
TGTGCCAGCAGCTTGGGCGGGAGGCCCCGCGAGCAGTACTTC
>NA|TRBJ2-2|TRBD1|TRBV15
CATSIFNRGPSTGELFF
TGTGCCACCAGCATTTTTAACAGGGGGCCTTCGACCGGGGAGCTGTTTTTT
>NA|TRBJ2-7|NA|TRBV7-9
CASSYPDSPTYEQYF
TGTGCCAGCAGCTATCCCGACAGCCCGACTTACGAGCAGTACTTC
>once|TRBJ1-1|TRBD1|TRBV19
CASSVRQGNTEAFF
TGTGCCAGTAGTGTACGACAGGGGAACACTGAAGCTTTCTTT
>NA|TRBJ1-5|NA|TRBV5-7
CASSLGYRSQPQHF
TGTGCCAGCAGCTTGGGATACAGGTCTCAGCCCCAGCATTTT
>NA|TRBJ1-2|NA|TRBV20-1
CSAPENYGYTF
TGCAGTGCGCCGGAGAACTATGGCTACACCTTC
>NA|TRBJ1-1|NA|TRBV6-2/TRBV6-3
CASSYLPGNTEAFF
TGTGCCAGCAGTTACTTGCCGGGAAACACTGAAGCTTTCTTT
>NA|TRBJ1-4|NA|TRBV28
CASEPGGAHEKLFF
TGTGCCAGCGAGCCTGGGGGCGCCCATGAAAAACTGTTTTTT
>NA|TRBJ1-1|TRBD1|TRBV7-9
CASSLPGQERTEAFF
TGTGCCAGCAGTTTACCAGGACAGGAACGGACTGAAGCTTTCTTT
>NA|TRBJ1-2|NA|TRBV27
CASRLGQAANYGYTF
TGTGCCAGCCGCCTGGGGCAGGCCGCTAACTATGGCTACACCTTC